The 14 T cell receptor beta chains below come from one sample, sequenced in a study of shared T cell receptors in the human thymus. Assay used: immunoSEQ multiplex PCR; TCRdb lists only in-frame clones, some missing. The sample lists some 700,000 clones, roughly 88% occurring once. Separately, the same data were catalogued under a study of human thymus T cells.

Source material: thymocytes. The receptors originated from a boy under two years old with a congenital heart defect.

This sequence joins TRBV4-3 and TRBJ1-2; 8 nucleotides match TRBD1. The CDR3 extends over 16 amino acids. V was clipped by 1 base and J by 5 bases; unmatched bases: 9. Germline V CDR1 and CDR2: LGHNA, YSLEER. The CDR3 DNA follows: TGCGCCAGCAGCCAAGGGGCCTCGGACAGGGTATATGGCTACACCTTC. Its translation: CASSQGASDRVYGYTF.

J is TRBJ2-2 and V is TRBV30; TRBD2 matches 8 bases. The CDR3 loop spans 19 amino acids. V shed 0 bases and J 1 base; nucleotides not matched to a gene: 13. The germline gives CDR1 GTSNPN, CDR2 SVGIG (reference sequence). The CDR3 DNA reads as TGTGCCTGGAGTGTTAGAAGCGGGAGTGGTAAAAAGAACACCGGGGAGCTGTTTTTT. Residues: CAWSVRSGSGKKNTGELFF.

The chain carries TRBV6-6 and TRBJ2-3; D gene uncertain. Trimming stripped 2 bases from V and 2 bases from J, with 8 bases between. Germline V gene data show CDR1 as MNHNY and CDR2 as SVGAGI (reference sequence). The CDR3 extends over 14 amino acids. CDR3 sequence: CASSYGDFTDTQYF. Written as DNA, the CDR3 is TGTGCCAGCAGTTACGGTGACTTCACAGATACGCAGTATTTT.

The DNA for the CDR3 is TGTGCCAGCAGCTTATTGACCGGGACTAGCGGGAGGAACTACAATGAGCAGTTCTTC. Protein sequence: CASSLLTGTSGRNYNEQFF. The rearrangement uses TRBV7-2 and TRBJ2-1; 15 nucleotides align to TRBD2. Losses at the gene ends were 2 bases for V and 3 bases for J; bases not matched to a gene: 8. Looked up from germline, CDR1 is SGHTA and CDR2 is FQGNSA. This CDR3 region has 19 residues.

V and J are TRBV9 and TRBJ2-1; the match to TRBD1 covers 7 bases. The CDR3 extends over 15 amino acids. The V and J ends lost 4 bases and 8 bases, in that order; junction bases with no gene match: 12. CDR1 is SGDLS and CDR2 is YYNGEE in the germline V gene. CDR3 amino acids: CASSHHGQAWDEQFF. Written as DNA, the CDR3 is TGTGCCAGCAGCCACCATGGACAGGCTTGGGATGAGCAGTTCTTC.

The rearrangement uses TRBV4-3 and TRBJ2-3; no clear D. The V gene lost 0 bases and the J gene lost 5 bases, with 9 bases spanning the gap. The CDR3 totals 14 residues. Germline V CDR1 and CDR2: LGHNA, YSLEER. This chain's CDR3 is CASSQDLSGDTQYF. The CDR3, as DNA: TGCGCCAGCAGCCAAGATCTTTCAGGAGATACGCAGTATTTT.

The V call is TRBV5-4, the J call TRBJ2-1; possible D gene TRBD2, 5 bases. The V gene lost 0 bases and the J gene lost 0 bases, with 7 bases spanning the gap. Germline V CDR1 and CDR2: SGHNT, YYREEE (reference sequence). CDR3 length: 15 amino acids. The CDR3 sequence: CASSLDGNSYNEQFF. The CDR3 nucleotides are TGTGCCAGCAGCTTGGACGGGAACTCCTACAATGAGCAGTTCTTC.

This chain connects TRBV9 to TRBJ2-1; 9 nucleotides agree with TRBD1. Germline loops: CDR1 SGDLS, CDR2 YYNGEE. Unmatched junction bases numbered 14, after V lost 6 bases and J lost 4 bases. The length of the CDR3 is 17 residues. The CDR3 loop reads CASNEKLTGGWYNEQFF. CDR3 DNA sequence: TGTGCCAGCAACGAAAAACTAACAGGGGGCTGGTACAATGAGCAGTTCTTC.

This clone was detected once. The chain carries TRBV29-1 and TRBJ2-7; 11 bases agree with TRBD2. CDR3 length equals 16 residues. V gave up 4 bases and J gave up 0 bases; unmatched junction bases: 8. The germline CDR1 and CDR2 sequences are SQVTM and ANQGSEA. Here the CDR3 DNA reads TGCAGCGTTGGGAGTAGCGGGAGGGTTAGCTCCTACGAGCAGTACTTC. It is translated as CSVGSSGRVSSYEQYF.

The chain is built from TRBV21-1 and TRBJ2-2; TRBD1 is the table's D call, not checked against the DNA. TRBV21-1 is a recognized pseudogene. This CDR3 contains 16 residues. This CDR3 reads CASSIRDRLCTGELFF. The DNA of the CDR3 is TGTGCCAGCAGCATCCGGGACAGGTTATGCACCGGGGAGCTGTTTTTT.

The rearrangement uses TRBV5-5 and TRBJ2-7; TRBD2 might be the D (5 bases). The CDR3 length is 18 residues. The ends were cut back, 0 bases at V and 3 bases at J, with 22 bases in the middle. Germline loops: CDR1 SGHKS, CDR2 YYEKEE (reference sequence). The CDR3 sequence is CASSLEPLRPGLLYEQYF. The CDR3 bases are TGTGCCAGCAGCTTGGAGCCACTCCGCCCAGGACTCCTCTACGAGCAGTACTTC. The full variable domain, its missing parts supplied by reference TRBV5-5 and TRBJ2-7, is DAGVTQSPTHLIKTRGQQVTLRCSPISGHKSVSWYQQVLGQGPQFIFQYYEKEERGRGNFPDRFSARQFPNYSSELNVNALLLGDSALYLCASSLEPLRPGLLYEQYFGPGTRLTVT.

The genes are TRBV23-1 and TRBJ1-2; D gene ambiguous. TRBV23-1 is classed as an ORF, of uncertain function. Trimming shortened V by 3 bases and J by 8 bases, and 4 bases separated the two germline ends. The CDR3 spans 10 residues. CDR3 bases: TGCGCCAGCAGTCATGAGGGCTACACCTTC. This encodes CASSHEGYTF.

In the case of this clone: Additional DNA sequences in this sample encode the identical CDR3. The chain uses TRBV27 and TRBJ1-5; D ambiguous. CDR1 is MNHEY, CDR2 SMNVEV, per germline (reference sequence). This CDR3 region has 15 residues. V shed 8 bases and J shed 1 base, with 15 bases lying between them. The CDR3 protein is CASSPGTGSNQPQHF. As DNA, the CDR3 is TGTGCCAGCTCCCCGGGAACCGGGAGCAATCAGCCCCAGCATTTT.

Only one count was recorded for this clone. The rearrangement joins TRBV13 to TRBJ2-7; tentatively, D is TRBD2 (6 bases). The germline V and J ends were trimmed by 5 bases and 0 bases, with 14 bases remaining between them. The CDR3 is made up of 15 amino acids. Germline loops: CDR1 PRHDT, CDR2 FYEKMQ (reference sequence). The CDR3 sequence is CASSICGTSSYEQYF. The CDR3, as DNA: TGTGCCAGCAGCATATGCGGGACGTCCTCCTACGAGCAGTACTTC.